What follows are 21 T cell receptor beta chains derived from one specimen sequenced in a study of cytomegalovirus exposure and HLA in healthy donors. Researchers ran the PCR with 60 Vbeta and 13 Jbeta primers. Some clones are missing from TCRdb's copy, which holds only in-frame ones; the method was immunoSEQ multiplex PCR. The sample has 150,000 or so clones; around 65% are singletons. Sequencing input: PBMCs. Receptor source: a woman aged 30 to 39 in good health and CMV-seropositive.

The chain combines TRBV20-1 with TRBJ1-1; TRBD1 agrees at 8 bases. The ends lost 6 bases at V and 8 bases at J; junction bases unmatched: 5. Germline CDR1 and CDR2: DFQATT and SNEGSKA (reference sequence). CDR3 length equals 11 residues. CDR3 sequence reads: CSATGTGEAFF. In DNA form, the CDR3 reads TGCAGTGCGACCGGGACAGGCGAAGCTTTCTTT.

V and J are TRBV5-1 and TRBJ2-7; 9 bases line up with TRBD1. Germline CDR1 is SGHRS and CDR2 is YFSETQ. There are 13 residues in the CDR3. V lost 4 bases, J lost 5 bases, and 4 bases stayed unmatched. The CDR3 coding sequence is TGCGCCAGCAGCGGGACAGGGATGGACGAGCAGTACTTC. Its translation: CASSGTGMDEQYF.

The CDR3 reads CASSLGLSGRAAYEQYF. DNA of the CDR3: TGTGCCAGCAGCTTAGGCCTAAGTGGCAGGGCGGCCTACGAGCAGTACTTC. The chain recombines TRBV13 with TRBJ2-7; D possibly corresponds to TRBD1 (5 bases). The CDR3 has 17 residues. Germline CDR1 reads PRHDT; CDR2 reads FYEKMQ (reference sequence). The ends were cut back, 0 bases at V and 2 bases at J, with 17 bases in the middle.

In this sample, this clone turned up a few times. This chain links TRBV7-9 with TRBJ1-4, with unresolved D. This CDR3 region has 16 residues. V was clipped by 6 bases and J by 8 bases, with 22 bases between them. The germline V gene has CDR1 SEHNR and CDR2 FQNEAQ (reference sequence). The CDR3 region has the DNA TGTGCCAGCAGTAAGCAGGCTCAAATTCGTGGGGAAAAACTGTTTTTT. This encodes CASSKQAQIRGEKLFF.

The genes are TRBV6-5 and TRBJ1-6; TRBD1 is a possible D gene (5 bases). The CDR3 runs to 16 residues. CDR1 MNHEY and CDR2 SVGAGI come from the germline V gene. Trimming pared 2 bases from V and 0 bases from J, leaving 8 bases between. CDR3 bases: TGTGCCAGCAGTTACCAGGGTGGCTCCTATAATTCACCCCTCCACTTT. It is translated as CASSYQGGSYNSPLHF.

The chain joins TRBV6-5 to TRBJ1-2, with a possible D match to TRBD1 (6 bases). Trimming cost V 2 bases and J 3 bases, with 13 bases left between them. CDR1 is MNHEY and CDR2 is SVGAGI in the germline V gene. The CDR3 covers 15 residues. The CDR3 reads CASSYTNRVDYGYTF. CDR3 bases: TGTGCCAGCAGTTACACGAACAGGGTAGACTATGGCTACACCTTC.

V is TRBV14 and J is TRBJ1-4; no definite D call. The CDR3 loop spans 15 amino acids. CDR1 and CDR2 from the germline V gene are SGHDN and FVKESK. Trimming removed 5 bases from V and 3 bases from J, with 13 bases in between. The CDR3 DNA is TGTGCCAGCAGCTACACGGGGTTAGCTAATGAAAAACTGTTTTTT. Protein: CASSYTGLANEKLFF.

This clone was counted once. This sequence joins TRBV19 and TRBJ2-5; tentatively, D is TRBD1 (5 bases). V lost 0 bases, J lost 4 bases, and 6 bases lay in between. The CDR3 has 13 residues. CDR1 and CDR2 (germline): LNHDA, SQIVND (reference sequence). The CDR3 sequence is CASSIDTGETQYF. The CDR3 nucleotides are TGTGCCAGTAGTATAGACACAGGAGAGACCCAGTACTTC. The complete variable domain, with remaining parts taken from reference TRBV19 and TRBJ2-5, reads DGGITQSPKYLFRKEGQNVTLSCEQNLNHDAMYWYRQDPGQGLRLIYYSQIVNDFQKGDIAEGYSVSREKKESFPLTVTSAQKNPTAFYLCASSIDTGETQYFGPGTRLLVL.

DNA for the CDR3: TGTGCCACCAGCAGAGACGGGCGGGGATTAAACATTCAGTACTTC. This sequence encodes CATSRDGRGLNIQYF. The chain employs TRBV15 and TRBJ2-4; perhaps TRBD2 as D (6 bases). CDR3 length: 15 residues. Trimming pared 0 bases from V and 6 bases from J, leaving 12 bases between. Germline CDR1 and CDR2: LNHNV and YYDKDF (reference sequence).

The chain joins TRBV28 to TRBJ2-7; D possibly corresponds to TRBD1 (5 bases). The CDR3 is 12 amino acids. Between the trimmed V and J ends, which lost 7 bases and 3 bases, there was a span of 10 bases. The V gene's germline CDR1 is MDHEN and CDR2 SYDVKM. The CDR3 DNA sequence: TGTGCCAGCACCAGGGCAGGCTACGAGCAGTACTTC. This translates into CASTRAGYEQYF.

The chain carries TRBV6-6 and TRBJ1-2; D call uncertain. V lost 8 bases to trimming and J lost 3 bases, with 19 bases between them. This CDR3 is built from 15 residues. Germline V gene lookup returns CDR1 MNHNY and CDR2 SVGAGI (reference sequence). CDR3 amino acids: CASLPSGVNYYGYTF. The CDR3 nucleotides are TGTGCCAGCCTCCCCTCGGGAGTGAACTACTATGGCTACACCTTC.

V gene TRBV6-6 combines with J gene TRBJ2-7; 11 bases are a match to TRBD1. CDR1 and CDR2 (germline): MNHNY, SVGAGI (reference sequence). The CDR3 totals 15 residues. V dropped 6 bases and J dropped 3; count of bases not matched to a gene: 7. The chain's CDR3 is CASSPTGTGGYEQYF. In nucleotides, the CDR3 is TGTGCCAGCAGCCCCACCGGGACAGGGGGCTACGAGCAGTACTTC.

CDR3 in amino acids: CASSVERGSTDTQYF. For the CDR3, the DNA is TGTGCCAGCAGCGTTGAGCGGGGCTCGACAGATACGCAGTATTTT. The genes are TRBV9 and TRBJ2-3, with 7 bases identical to TRBD2. There are 15 residues in the CDR3. Trimming cost V 2 bases and J 3 bases; bases outside gene matches: 6. The germline gives CDR1 SGDLS, CDR2 YYNGEE.

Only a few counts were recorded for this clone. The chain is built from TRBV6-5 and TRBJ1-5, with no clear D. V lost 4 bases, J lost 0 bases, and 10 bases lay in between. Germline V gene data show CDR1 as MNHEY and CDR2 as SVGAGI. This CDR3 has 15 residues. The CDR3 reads CASSFRGSSNQPQHF. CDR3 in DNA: TGTGCCAGCAGTTTTCGGGGTTCTAGCAATCAGCCCCAGCATTTT.

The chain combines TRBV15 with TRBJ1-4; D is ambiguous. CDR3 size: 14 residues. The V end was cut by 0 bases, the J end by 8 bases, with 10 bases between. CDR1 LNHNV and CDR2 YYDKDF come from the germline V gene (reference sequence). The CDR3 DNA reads TGTGCCACCAGCAGAGAGTTTTTCTCGGAAAAACTGTTTTTT. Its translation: CATSREFFSEKLFF.

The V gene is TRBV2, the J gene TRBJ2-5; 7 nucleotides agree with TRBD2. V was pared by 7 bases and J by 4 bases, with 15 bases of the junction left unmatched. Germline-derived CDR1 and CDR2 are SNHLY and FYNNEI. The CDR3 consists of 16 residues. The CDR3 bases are TGTGCCAGCACTCTGGGGGGAGCGGGGCCTGGAGAGACCCAGTACTTC. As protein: CASTLGGAGPGETQYF.

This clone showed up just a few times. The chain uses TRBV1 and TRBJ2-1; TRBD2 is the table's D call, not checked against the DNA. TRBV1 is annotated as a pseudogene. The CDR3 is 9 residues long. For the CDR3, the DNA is TGCACCAGCGAGGTGGGGCAGTTCTTC. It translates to CTSEVGQFF.

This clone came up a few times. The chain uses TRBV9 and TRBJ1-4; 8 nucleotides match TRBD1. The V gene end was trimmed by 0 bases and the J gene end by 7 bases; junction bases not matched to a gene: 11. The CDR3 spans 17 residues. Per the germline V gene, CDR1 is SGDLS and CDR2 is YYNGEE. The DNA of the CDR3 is TGTGCCAGCAGCGTAGGGGGTCCCGGGACAGGAGGTGAAAAACTGTTTTTT. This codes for CASSVGGPGTGGEKLFF.

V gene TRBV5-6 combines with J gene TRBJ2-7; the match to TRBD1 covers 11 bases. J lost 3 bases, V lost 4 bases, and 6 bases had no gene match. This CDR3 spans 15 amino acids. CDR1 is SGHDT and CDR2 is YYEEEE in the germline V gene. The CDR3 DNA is TGTGCCAGCAGCAGAAAGGACAGGGGGCACTACGAGCAGTACTTC. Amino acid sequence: CASSRKDRGHYEQYF.

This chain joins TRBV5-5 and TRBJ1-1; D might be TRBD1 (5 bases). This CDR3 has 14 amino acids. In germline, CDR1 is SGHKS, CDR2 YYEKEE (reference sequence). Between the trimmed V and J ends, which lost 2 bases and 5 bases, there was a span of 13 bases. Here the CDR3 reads CASSFRPEGTEAFF. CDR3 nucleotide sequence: TGTGCCAGCAGCTTTCGTCCGGAGGGGACTGAAGCTTTCTTT.

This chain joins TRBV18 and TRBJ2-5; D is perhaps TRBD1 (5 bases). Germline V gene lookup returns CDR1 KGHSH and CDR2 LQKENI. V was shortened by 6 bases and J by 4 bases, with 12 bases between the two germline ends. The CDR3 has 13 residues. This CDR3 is CASSSGFRETQYF. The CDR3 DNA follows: TGTGCCAGCTCTTCAGGGTTTAGAGAGACCCAGTACTTC.